The present TCR beta chain was sequenced within a study of blood T cells in healthy people across ages. Study-wide background: The capture of about one barcoded beta molecule per two T cells was achieved by template switching. Study-wide points: While age rose, TCR beta diversity per million T cells dropped in a roughly linear way. The long-lived group displayed more naive CD4+ cells, plus higher diversity, than the aged donors did.

Between the trimmed V and J ends, which lost 5 bases and 2 bases, there was a span of 17 bases. Looked up from germline, CDR1 is SGHVS and CDR2 is FQNEAQ. This CDR3 is 16 amino acids long. This clonotype was counted ten times or more. The antigen is undetermined. Through a sample-barcoded 5' primer and a J-beta primer mix, a second PCR was run for about 7 to 12 cycles. TCRdb re-called the 5' RACE reads with MiXCR, one entry per CDR3 protein. The data show 650,000 or so distinct CDR3 sequences, more than 45% seen once. Input material: blood. This TCR derives from a woman at least 80 years old in good health. The chain is built from TRBV7-8 and TRBJ2-3; D is unclear. In nucleotides, the CDR3 is TGTGCCAGCAGCCCCCAAGTCGTCGGCAACACAGATACGCAGTATTTT. Translated, it gives CASSPQVVGNTDTQYF.